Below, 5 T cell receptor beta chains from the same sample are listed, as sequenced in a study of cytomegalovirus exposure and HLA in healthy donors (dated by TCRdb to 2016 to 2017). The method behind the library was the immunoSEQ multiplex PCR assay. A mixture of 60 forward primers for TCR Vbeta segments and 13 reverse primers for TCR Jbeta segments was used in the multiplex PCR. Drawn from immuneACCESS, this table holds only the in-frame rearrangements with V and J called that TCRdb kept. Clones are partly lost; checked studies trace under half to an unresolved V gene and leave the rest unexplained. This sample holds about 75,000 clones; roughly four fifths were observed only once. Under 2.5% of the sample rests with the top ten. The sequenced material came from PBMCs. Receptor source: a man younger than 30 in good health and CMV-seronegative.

CDR3 nucleotide sequence: TGTGCCAGCAGCTTACCGGGACAGGGCTATGGCTACACCTTC. This gives the protein CASSLPGQGYGYTF. The genes are TRBV5-4 and TRBJ1-2; 9 bases agree with TRBD1. CDR1 and CDR2 (germline): SGHNT, YYREEE (reference sequence). The CDR3 length is 14 residues. Germline trimming cut 2 bases from V and 4 bases from J; bases unmatched to any gene: 3.

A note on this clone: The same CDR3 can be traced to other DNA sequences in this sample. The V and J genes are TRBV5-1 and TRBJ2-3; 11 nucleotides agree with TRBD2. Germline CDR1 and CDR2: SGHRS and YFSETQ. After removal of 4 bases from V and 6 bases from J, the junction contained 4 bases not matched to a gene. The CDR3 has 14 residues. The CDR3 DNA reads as TGCGCCAGCAGCCTGGGACTAGCGGCTGATACGCAGTATTTT. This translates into CASSLGLAADTQYF.

This CDR3 is CASSRRSREANEQFF. CDR3 bases: TGCGCCAGCAGCCGGAGATCAAGGGAGGCCAATGAGCAGTTCTTC. This chain uses TRBV4-3 with TRBJ2-1; perhaps TRBD2 as D (6 bases). V gave up 4 bases and J gave up 6 bases, with 16 bases separating them. The CDR3 spans 15 residues. Germline V CDR1 and CDR2: LGHNA, YSLEER.

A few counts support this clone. The CDR3 sequence is CASSEGVLSNQPQHF. The CDR3 DNA sequence: TGTGCCAGCTCTGAAGGAGTTCTTAGCAATCAGCCCCAGCATTTT. The chain recombines TRBV18 with TRBJ1-5; D ambiguous. The germline gives CDR1 KGHSH, CDR2 LQKENI. The length of the CDR3 is 15 residues. V was clipped by 6 bases and J by 0 bases, with 12 bases between them.

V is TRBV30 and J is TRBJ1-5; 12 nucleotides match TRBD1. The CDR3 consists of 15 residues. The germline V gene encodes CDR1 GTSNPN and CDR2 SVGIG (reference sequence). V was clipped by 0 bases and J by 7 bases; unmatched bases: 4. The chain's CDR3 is CAWSVVGTGGQPQHF. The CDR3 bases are TGTGCCTGGAGTGTAGTGGGGACAGGGGGCCAGCCCCAGCATTTT.